This T cell receptor (beta chain) came from a study of blood T cells in healthy people across ages (dated by TCRdb to the mid-2010s). About the full investigation: In model experiments, template switching captured about one uniquely barcoded TCR beta cDNA molecule for every two T cells. Using deep sequencing normalized with unique cDNA molecular identifiers, the study measured how TCR beta repertoire diversity changes with age. The donors were divided into four age groups: young (average around 16 years), middle-aged (over 35), aged (approximately 62) and long-lived (about 79). Donors of different ages were randomly distributed across sequencing lanes to avoid experimental bias. For two donors (one aged 18 to 29 and one aged 80 or older), the study analyzed two additional independent replicas of 1 million unique cDNA reads from the same blood draw. What the work shows at the level of the full study, not this receptor alone: Since profiling was done on bulk unsorted PBMCs, naive and antigen-experienced compartments could not be conclusively compared. Compared with the aged group, the long-lived group had more naive CD4+ T cells, fewer expanded clones and increased TCR diversity, a pattern suggesting age selection. Estimates of total diversity from one million sequenced T cells were regarded as lower bounds and underestimates. As age increased, observed TCR beta diversity per million T cells dropped in a roughly linear way, and a significant reduction was already evident by age about 40. There was a strong correlation between observed TCR beta diversity and the percentage of naive T cells measured by flow cytometry. Because the CMV infection status of the donors was unknown, age-related changes in expanded clonotypes may potentially have been confounded.

The library was prepared using 5' RACE. For sequencing, an Illumina HiSeq 2500 was employed. A second PCR of about 6 to 11 cycles was performed with a sample-barcoded 5' primer and a J-beta primer mix. A template-switch 5' adaptor carrying 12 random nucleotides introduced a unique molecular identifier onto each TCR beta cDNA molecule. Each sample yielded at least 2.5 million CDR3-containing paired-end reads. First-strand cDNA was synthesized from all RNA with the Mint cDNA synthesis kit, primed by a TRBC-specific oligonucleotide. All cDNA was treated with uracil-DNA glycosylase and then went through a first 18-cycle PCR with the universal primers M1SS and BC2_uni_R. As for the original processing: For normalization, 1 million high-quality reads, each with a distinct molecular identifier, were randomly selected from each sample. Instead of being binned into consensus sequences, reads that shared molecular identifiers were thrown out. MiTCR, set to a Q25 quality threshold and the strictest error-elimination algorithm, was used for CDR3 identification, clonotype clustering and error correction. A nonparametric unseen species model with Euler transformation was used to estimate a lower bound on total TCR beta diversity. TCRdb ran its own pipeline on the public reads, namely fastp trimming at Q25 and MiXCR clone calling, and kept in-frame beta chains. CDR3 protein sequences are deduplicated, and each keeps its most common genes and DNA. TCRdb's processing, not the authors', yielded these V and J calls. This sample holds roughly 800,000 distinct CDR3 sequences; about 62% were observed only once. The ten largest clonotypes hold 20% to 25% of the sample.

The donors were roughly 40 Caucasian individuals from Russia, aged roughly 6 to 100 years, who were systemically healthy. Each donor gave ten milliliters of peripheral blood, collected into EDTA-treated Vacutainer tubes. Ficoll-Paque density-gradient centrifugation was used to isolate PBMCs, with at least 7 million per sample. Total RNA was extracted from PBMCs with Trizol reagent, with at least 5.5 micrograms obtained per sample. For every donor, flow cytometry on a PBMC aliquot measured the percentage of naive CD45RAhigh/CD27high T cells. For this clonotype: This clone's antigen is unknown. Base qualities are not recorded, but no much larger clone differs from it by a single base.

The sequence was obtained from a man aged 25-45 years in good health. The sequenced material came from blood.

The CDR3 in this case is CASSLQESYEQYF. DNA sequence: TGTGCCAGCAGTCTACAGGAATCCTACGAGCAGTACTTC. Here the chain combines TRBV6-1 and TRBJ2-7; the D region possibly corresponds to TRBD1 (5 bases align). The V and J ends are trimmed by 5 bases and 1 base, leaving 9 bases between them. The CDR3, from cysteine to phenylalanine, totals 13 residues. The sequence is cut down to CDR3 DNA, 39 bases in frame from base 1. Sequences MNHNS (CDR1) and SASEGT (CDR2) are obtained from the germline V gene.